The 28 T cell receptor beta chains below all came from one sample that was sequenced in a study of blood T cell repertoires in COVID-19. Profiled with immunoSEQ multiplex PCR; TCRdb holds only in-frame clones, not every one. The sample records 250,000 to 350,000 clones, about four fifths being singletons. The sample consisted of peripheral blood. These receptors originate from a human donor with COVID-19, enrolled during active disease. The donor label of this sample is uncertain.

J is TRBJ2-3 and V is TRBV2; 11 bases match TRBD1. Germline V gives CDR1 SNHLY, CDR2 FYNNEI. The CDR3 runs 14 residues. The V segment lost 4 bases and the J segment 5 bases; nucleotides outside the gene matches: 2. CDR3 protein: CASSAGTGGDTQYF. The CDR3 bases are TGTGCCAGCAGTGCCGGGACAGGGGGAGATACGCAGTATTTT.

This clone was observed a few times. V usage is TRBV19 and J usage is TRBJ1-1; 7 positions match TRBD1. V shed 4 bases and J 8 bases; nucleotides not matched to a gene: 7. This CDR3 has 13 residues. The germline V gene encodes CDR1 LNHDA and CDR2 SQIVND (reference sequence). CDR3: CASSNYRGSEAFF. CDR3 coding DNA: TGTGCCAGTAGTAATTACAGGGGTTCGGAAGCTTTCTTT.

The chain carries TRBV19 and TRBJ2-3, with 10 bases aligning to TRBD1. J gave up 2 bases and V 4 bases, and 6 bases lay outside the gene matches. From germline, CDR1 is LNHDA and CDR2 SQIVND (reference sequence). The CDR3 covers 16 residues. CDR3 sequence (DNA): TGTGCCAGTAGTAGGACAGGGGGATCTTACACAGATACGCAGTATTTT. Protein sequence: CASSRTGGSYTDTQYF.

The V gene is TRBV19, the J gene TRBJ2-7; D is perhaps TRBD1 (6 bases). The V end lost 3 bases, the J end lost 2 bases, and 14 bases lay between the germline ends. The CDR3 is 15 residues long. Germline-derived CDR1 and CDR2 are LNHDA and SQIVND (reference sequence). This CDR3 reads CASSMNRDNTYEQYF. DNA of the CDR3: TGTGCCAGTAGTATGAACCGGGACAATACCTACGAGCAGTACTTC.

This clone was detected many times. The gene calls are TRBV4-3 and TRBJ1-6, with 9 nucleotides matching TRBD1. The V gene end was trimmed by 1 base and the J gene end by 10 bases; junction bases not matched to a gene: 5. The CDR3 has 15 residues. The germline V gene encodes CDR1 LGHNA and CDR2 YSLEER. The CDR3 DNA reads as TGCGCCAGCAGCCAAGGTGGGACAGGGACCTCACCCCTCCACTTT. Translating it yields CASSQGGTGTSPLHF.

This rearrangement joins TRBV6-1 to TRBJ2-7; the D is unclear. Trimming shortened V by 0 bases and J by 6 bases, and 9 bases separated the two germline ends. CDR3 length: 13 amino acids. Germline-derived CDR1 and CDR2 are MNHNS and SASEGT. The CDR3 DNA reads as TGTGCCAGCAGTGAAGCGGCCAGAAGCGAGCAGTACTTC. This gives the protein CASSEAARSEQYF.

With regard to this clone: Other nucleotide sequences in the sample specify the same CDR3. The chain joins TRBV11-1 to TRBJ2-5, with D possibly being TRBD2 (5 bases). V was clipped by 5 bases and J by 4 bases, with 11 bases between them. The CDR3 runs 13 residues. In germline, CDR1 is SGHAT, CDR2 FQDESV (reference sequence). This CDR3 is CASSRDRGETQYF. The CDR3 DNA reads TGTGCCAGCAGCCGAGACCGGGGAGAGACCCAGTACTTC.

The V call is TRBV11-2, the J call TRBJ2-2, with 10 bases lining up with TRBD1. Looked up from germline, CDR1 is SGHAT and CDR2 is FQNNGV. This CDR3 spans 18 amino acids. V lost 1 base, J lost 8 bases, and 13 bases stayed unmatched. The CDR3 coding sequence is TGTGCCAGCAGCTTAGTTTATGGGACAGGGGCGTTTTTAGGGGAGCTGTTTTTT. Amino acids: CASSLVYGTGAFLGELFF.

The chain joins TRBV29-1 to TRBJ1-4; perhaps TRBD1 as D (5 bases). Germline V CDR1 and CDR2: SQVTM, ANQGSEA. This CDR3 region has 13 residues. Trimming cost V 6 bases and J 8 bases, with 16 bases left between them. In DNA, the CDR3 is TGCAGCGTGCCGGGACTGCCCAACGAAAAACTGTTTTTT. It is translated as CSVPGLPNEKLFF. Variable domain in full (rest from reference TRBV29-1 and TRBJ1-4): SAVISQKPSRDICQRGTSLTIQCQVDSQVTMMFWYRQQPGQSLTLIATANQGSEATYESGFVIDKFPISRPNLTFSTLTVSNMSPEDSSIYLCSVPGLPNEKLFFGSGTQLSVL.

The gene calls are TRBV25-1 and TRBJ2-2; possible D gene TRBD2, 6 bases. Between the trimmed V and J ends, which lost 7 bases and 7 bases, there was a span of 28 bases. The CDR3 runs 18 residues. Germline V gene sequence: CDR1 MGHDK, CDR2 SYGVNS. CDR3 bases: TGTGCCAGCATGGATCTTTTGGGGGGACTGTCTGAAGACGGGGAGCTGTTTTTT. It yields the protein CASMDLLGGLSEDGELFF.

CDR3 nucleotide sequence: TGTGCCAGCAGCGTAGGGTTAGCTTCCACCGGGGAGCTGTTTTTT. This encodes CASSVGLASTGELFF. This chain connects TRBV9 to TRBJ2-2; D is unclear. This CDR3 comprises 15 residues. V lost 0 bases and J lost 4, with 10 bases in between. Germline assignment: CDR1 SGDLS and CDR2 YYNGEE.

This clone was counted between two and nine times. The chain combines TRBV27 with TRBJ1-2, with TRBD1 as a possible D gene (6 bases). Germline CDR1 and CDR2: MNHEY and SMNVEV (reference sequence). Deletions cut 6 bases from V and 7 bases from J, with 15 bases between. This CDR3 comprises 13 residues. CDR3 sequence reads: CASRITGLSGYTF. The CDR3 nucleotides are TGTGCCAGCAGAATAACAGGGTTGAGTGGCTACACCTTC.

The chain couples TRBV25-1 to TRBJ1-2; 7 bases map to TRBD1. Per germline, CDR1 MGHDK and CDR2 SYGVNS. The CDR3 has 15 residues. V lost 0 bases, J lost 6 bases, and 7 bases stayed unmatched. CDR3 amino acids: CASSEYSSGGNGYTF. The CDR3 DNA is TGTGCCAGCAGTGAATACTCGTCAGGGGGGAATGGCTACACCTTC.

This clone was seen a few times. The CDR3 is CASSTYGTAQETQYF. CDR3 DNA: TGTGCCAGCAGCACATACGGGACAGCACAAGAGACCCAGTACTTC. V is TRBV9 and J is TRBJ2-5; 7 nucleotides match TRBD1. The CDR3 totals 15 residues. V shed 4 bases, J shed 2 bases, and the junction held 8 bases outside the gene matches. From germline, CDR1 is SGDLS and CDR2 YYNGEE.

V and J are TRBV29-1 and TRBJ1-4; TRBD1 might be the D (6 bases). Trimming removed 6 bases at V and 10 bases at J, with 12 bases between. The CDR3 runs to 11 residues. Germline V gene data show CDR1 as SQVTM and CDR2 as ANQGSEA. In DNA form, the CDR3 reads TGCAGCGTACAGGGCCGGGGAAAACTGTTTTTT. This sequence encodes CSVQGRGKLFF. The complete variable domain, with remaining parts taken from reference TRBV29-1 and TRBJ1-4, reads SAVISQKPSRDICQRGTSLTIQCQVDSQVTMMFWYRQQPGQSLTLIATANQGSEATYESGFVIDKFPISRPNLTFSTLTVSNMSPEDSSIYLCSVQGRGKLFFGSGTQLSVL.

The rearrangement links TRBV4-2 to TRBJ2-2; TRBD2 matches at 8 bases. The CDR3 spans 14 residues. CDR1 is LGHNA, CDR2 YNFKEQ, per germline. After removal of 4 bases from V and 7 bases from J, the junction contained 5 bases not matched to a gene. CDR3 nucleotides: TGTGCCAGCAGCCTTCCCGGGGGGGGCGGGGAGCTGTTTTTT. Translating gives CASSLPGGGGELFF.

V usage is TRBV19 and J usage is TRBJ2-3, with D possibly being TRBD2 (6 bases). Germline lookup yields CDR1 LNHDA and CDR2 SQIVND (reference sequence). The CDR3 runs to 19 residues. V was trimmed by 3 bases and J by 2 bases, leaving 24 bases between them. CDR3 DNA: TGTGCCAGTAGTATCCGGGACGGGGCGAGCGGGCCCCTCACAGATACGCAGTATTTT. The encoded protein is CASSIRDGASGPLTDTQYF.

A word on this clone: This may arise from a read error, as a much more abundant clone is one base away. Other DNA sequences in the same sample also yield this CDR3. The rearrangement links TRBV9 to TRBJ1-3, with 7 nucleotides matching TRBD1. CDR1 is SGDLS and CDR2 is YYNGEE in the germline V gene. J lost 3 bases, V lost 3 bases, and 3 bases had no gene match. The CDR3 is 14 amino acids. The CDR3: CASSAGTDGNTIYF. For the CDR3, the DNA is TGTGCCAGCAGCGCCGGGACAGATGGAAACACCATATATTTT.

The rearrangement uses TRBV5-8 and TRBJ2-1; TRBD2 aligns across 10 bases. V gave up 4 bases and J gave up 6 bases; unmatched junction bases: 10. The CDR3 totals 16 residues. Germline assignment: CDR1 SGHTS and CDR2 YDEGEE. The CDR3 sequence: CASSPPGLALGNEQFF. In DNA, the CDR3 is TGTGCCAGCAGCCCCCCGGGACTAGCGTTAGGCAATGAGCAGTTCTTC.

This clone was counted between two and nine times. The chain employs TRBV20-1 and TRBJ2-1; D unclear. The length of the CDR3 is 13 residues. Germline values: CDR1 DFQATT, CDR2 SNEGSKA (reference sequence). V was shortened by 3 bases and J by 5 bases, with 11 bases between the two germline ends. CDR3 protein: CSASSRLDNEQFF. The CDR3 coding sequence is TGCAGTGCTAGTTCTAGGTTGGACAATGAGCAGTTCTTC.

V is TRBV3-1 (or the pseudogene TRBV3-2) and J is TRBJ2-7, with TRBD2 matching 9 bases. The CDR3 runs 15 residues. Looked up from germline, CDR1 is LGHDT and CDR2 is YNNKEL (reference sequence). The J segment lost 0 bases and the V segment lost 1 base, leaving 1 base of the junction unmatched. The CDR3 protein is CASSQGRGGSYEQYF. CDR3 bases: TGTGCCAGCAGCCAAGGGCGGGGGGGCTCCTACGAGCAGTACTTC.

This rearrangement joins TRBV2 to TRBJ2-2; no definite D call. The V and J ends lost 4 bases and 0 bases respectively, with 9 bases between them. The V gene's germline CDR1 is SNHLY and CDR2 FYNNEI. The CDR3 contains 15 residues. Here the CDR3 reads CASSVSTTNTGELFF. CDR3 in DNA: TGTGCCAGCAGTGTTTCTACCACGAACACCGGGGAGCTGTTTTTT.

The rearrangement joins TRBV5-1 to TRBJ1-4; a possible D gene is TRBD1 (5 bases). Trimming cost V 0 bases and J 10 bases, with 10 bases left between them. Germline V gene sequence: CDR1 SGHRS, CDR2 YFSETQ. CDR3 length equals 13 residues. CDR3 DNA: TGCGCCAGCAGCTTGGAGCAGGGTGCAAAACTGTTTTTT. Translated: CASSLEQGAKLFF.

J is TRBJ2-3 and V is TRBV4-2, with D possibly TRBD2 on 6 matching bases. Per germline, CDR1 LGHNA and CDR2 YNFKEQ. This CDR3 contains 15 residues. The V gene lost 0 bases and the J gene lost 5 bases, with 12 bases spanning the gap. CDR3 region: CASSQEEPAGDTQYF. Written as DNA, the CDR3 is TGTGCCAGCAGCCAAGAAGAGCCAGCGGGAGATACGCAGTATTTT.

The CDR3 loop reads CSVEGASRYNEQFF. The CDR3 DNA reads as TGCAGCGTCGAGGGGGCTAGCAGATACAATGAGCAGTTCTTC. The V gene is TRBV29-1, the J gene TRBJ2-1, with TRBD1 identical over 7 bases. This CDR3 has 14 residues. V dropped 6 bases and J dropped 4; count of bases not matched to a gene: 9. Germline loops: CDR1 SQVTM, CDR2 ANQGSEA.

The chain links TRBV7-2 to TRBJ2-5; the match to TRBD1 covers 9 bases. CDR1 is SGHTA and CDR2 is FQGNSA in the germline V gene. This CDR3 region has 13 residues. J was trimmed by 5 bases and V by 10 bases; bases with no gene match: 8. The CDR3 DNA sequence: TGTGCCACCTCACAGGGGGCGCCCGAGACCCAGTACTTC. This sequence encodes CATSQGAPETQYF. The full variable domain, with the rest looked up from reference TRBV7-2 and TRBJ2-5, is GAGVSQSPSNKVTEKGKDVELRCDPISGHTALYWYRQSLGQGLEFLIYFQGNSAPDKSGLPSDRFSAERTGGSVSTLTIQRTQQEDSAVYLCATSQGAPETQYFGPGTRLLVL.

This clone has a single count. V and J are TRBV3-1 (or the pseudogene TRBV3-2) and TRBJ1-5; tentative D call: TRBD1 (5 bases). CDR3 length: 14 residues. Trimming shortened V by 1 base and J by 7 bases, and 11 bases separated the two germline ends. Looked up from germline, CDR1 is LGHDT and CDR2 is YNNKEL (reference sequence). The CDR3 DNA is TGTGCCAGCAGCCAAGGGAGGGGCAGCCAGCCCCAGCATTTT. It specifies CASSQGRGSQPQHF.

The gene calls are TRBV6-5 and TRBJ2-3; weak D call: TRBD1 (5 bases). V lost 7 bases, J lost 3 bases, and 14 bases lay in between. The CDR3 contains 14 residues. Germline lookup yields CDR1 MNHEY and CDR2 SVGAGI. The CDR3 sequence is CASTSSQGTDTQYF. The CDR3 region has the DNA TGTGCCAGCACCTCCTCGCAGGGTACAGATACGCAGTATTTT.